The clone carrying this T cell receptor (beta chain) was counted a single time. Its antigen is currently unknown. The data originate from a study of cytomegalovirus exposure and HLA in healthy donors. Study-wide results and limits: Reports indicated that the classifier achieved high specificity and sensitivity in diagnosing cytomegalovirus status. In vitro confirmation showed a few CMV-associated chains to be CMV antigen specific.

TCRdb's copy holds only in-frame clones and misses some; the assay was immunoSEQ multiplex PCR. The repertoire holds around 170,000 clones, around 85% seen once, with about 15% in the top ten. This TCR was recovered from a man aged 18-30 years in good health and CMV-seropositive. Sequenced sample: PBMCs.

In DNA, the CDR3 is TGTGCCAGCAGTGAGTCCCAACAGAAATACTCCTACGAGCAGTACTTC. Protein product: CASSESQQKYSYEQYF. The V gene is TRBV2, the J gene TRBJ2-7; D remains unclear. V was shortened by 3 bases and J by 0 bases, with 15 bases between the two germline ends. Germline V gene lookup returns CDR1 SNHLY and CDR2 FYNNEI. CDR3 length: 16 residues.